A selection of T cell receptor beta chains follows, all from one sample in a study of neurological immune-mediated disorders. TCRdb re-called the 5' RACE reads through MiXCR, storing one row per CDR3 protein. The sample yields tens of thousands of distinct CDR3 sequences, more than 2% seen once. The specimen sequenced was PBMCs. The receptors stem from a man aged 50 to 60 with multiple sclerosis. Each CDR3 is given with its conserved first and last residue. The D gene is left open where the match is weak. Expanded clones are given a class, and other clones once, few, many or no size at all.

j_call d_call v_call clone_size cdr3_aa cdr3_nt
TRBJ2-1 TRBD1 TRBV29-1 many CSVGETGNSYNEQFF TGCAGCGTGGGTGAGACAGGGAACTCCTACAATGAGCAGTTCTTC
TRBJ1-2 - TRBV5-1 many CASSLAGGNYGYTF TGCGCCAGCAGCTTGGCGGGAGGTAACTATGGCTACACCTTC
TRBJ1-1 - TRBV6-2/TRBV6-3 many CASSYTSEQDEAFF TGTGCCAGCAGTTACACTAGCGAACAGGATGAAGCTTTCTTT
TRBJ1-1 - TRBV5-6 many CASSLGSGRMNTEAFF TGTGCCAGCAGCTTGGGTTCAGGTCGCATGAACACTGAAGCTTTCTTT
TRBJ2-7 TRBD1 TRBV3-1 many CASSQGQGAWYEQYF TGTGCCAGCAGCCAAGGACAGGGGGCTTGGTACGAGCAGTACTTC
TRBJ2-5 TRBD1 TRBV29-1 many CSVEPGQGEETQYF TGCAGCGTGGAGCCGGGACAGGGGGAAGAGACCCAGTACTTC
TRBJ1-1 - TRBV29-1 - CSAETTRGVGF TGCAGCGCGGAGACCACAAGGGGAGTCGGCTTT
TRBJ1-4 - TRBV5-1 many CASSIIQGRHEKLFF TGCGCCAGCAGCATAATACAGGGACGTCATGAAAAACTGTTTTTT
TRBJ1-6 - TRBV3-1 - CASSQAGGWGLYNSPLNF TGTGCCAGCAGCCAAGCGGGAGGCTGGGGGCTGTATAATTCACCCCTCAACTTT
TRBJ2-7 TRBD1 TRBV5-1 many CASSLAGTGGRYEQYF TGCGCCAGCAGCTTGGCCGGGACAGGGGGCCGCTACGAGCAGTACTTC
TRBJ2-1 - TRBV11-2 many CASRGFGYNEQFF TGTGCCAGCAGGGGCTTCGGTTACAATGAGCAGTTCTTC
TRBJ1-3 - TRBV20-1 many CSAKGTGNTIYF TGCAGTGCTAAAGGAACTGGAAACACCATATATTTT
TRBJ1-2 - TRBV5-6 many CASSFPRGGGYTF TGTGCCAGCAGCTTCCCCAGGGGAGGAGGCTACACCTTC
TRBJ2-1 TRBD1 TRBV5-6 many CASSLDRVDNEQFF TGTGCCAGCAGCCTCGACAGGGTGGACAATGAGCAGTTCTTC
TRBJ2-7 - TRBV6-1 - CASMGHSSYEQYF TGTGCCAGCATGGGTCACAGCTCCTACGAGCAGTACTTC
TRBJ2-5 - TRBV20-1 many CSARVRTAFTQYF TGCAGTGCTAGAGTAAGGACCGCGTTTACCCAGTACTTC
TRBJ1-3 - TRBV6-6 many CASSYGRKSGNTIYF TGTGCCAGCAGTTACGGGCGGAAATCTGGAAACACCATATATTTT
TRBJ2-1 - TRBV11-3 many CASSLTDGDNEQFF TGTGCCAGCAGCCTAACTGACGGAGACAATGAGCAGTTCTTC
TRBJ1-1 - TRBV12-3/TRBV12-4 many CASSLVVTEAFF TGTGCCAGCAGTTTAGTCGTCACTGAAGCTTTCTTT
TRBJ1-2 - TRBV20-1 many CSARVGGDYGYTF TGCAGTGCTAGAGTAGGGGGAGACTATGGCTACACCTTC
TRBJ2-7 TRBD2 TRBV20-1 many CSARPTSGGYEQYF TGCAGTGCTAGGCCCACTAGCGGGGGGTACGAGCAGTACTTC
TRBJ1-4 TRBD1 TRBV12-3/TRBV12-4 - CASRPITGQGVKKLFF TGTGCCAGCAGACCTATTACGGGACAGGGGGTTAAAAAACTGTTTTTT
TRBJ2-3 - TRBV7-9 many CASSLVDIPSTDTQYF TGTGCCAGCAGCTTAGTCGACATCCCTAGCACAGATACGCAGTATTTT
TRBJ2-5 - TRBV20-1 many CSARGQLGETQYF TGCAGTGCTAGGGGTCAGTTAGGAGAGACCCAGTACTTC
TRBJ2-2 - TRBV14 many CASSQVWGNTGELFF TGTGCCAGCAGCCAAGTCTGGGGCAACACCGGGGAGCTGTTTTTT
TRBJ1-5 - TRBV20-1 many CSARDRLSGEVNGQPQHF TGCAGTGCTAGAGATCGATTGTCAGGGGAAGTCAATGGTCAGCCCCAGCATTTT
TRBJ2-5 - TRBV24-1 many CATNPRGARYPQYF TGTGCCACCAATCCACGGGGGGCCCGGTACCCCCAGTACTTC
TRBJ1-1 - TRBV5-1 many CASSLAPGTPNTEAFF TGCGCCAGCAGCTTGGCCCCCGGGACACCGAACACTGAAGCTTTCTTT
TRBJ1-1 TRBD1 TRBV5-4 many CASTLRGGEGEAFF TGTGCCAGCACCCTCAGAGGGGGCGAGGGTGAAGCTTTCTTT
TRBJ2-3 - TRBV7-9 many CASSLGITQYF TGTGCCAGCAGCTTAGGGATTACGCAGTATTTT
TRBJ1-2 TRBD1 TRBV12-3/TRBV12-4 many CASSLAGDRVYGYTF TGTGCCAGCAGTTTAGCGGGAGACAGGGTTTATGGCTACACCTTC
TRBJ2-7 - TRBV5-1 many CASSQGVEQYF TGCGCCAGCAGCCAAGGTGTTGAGCAGTACTTC
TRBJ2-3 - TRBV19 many CASSIVDASTDTQYF TGTGCCAGTAGTATTGTCGACGCAAGCACAGATACGCAGTATTTT
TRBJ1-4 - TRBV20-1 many CSARIPGGRGEKLFF TGCAGTGCTAGAATCCCCGGAGGGAGGGGCGAAAAACTGTTTTTT
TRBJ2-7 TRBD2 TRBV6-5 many CASSFTGLAGGLGEQYF TGTGCCAGCAGTTTCACCGGACTAGCGGGGGGGCTGGGCGAGCAGTACTTC
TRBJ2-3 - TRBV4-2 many CASSQAQGGTDTQYF TGTGCCAGCAGCCAAGCACAAGGGGGCACAGATACGCAGTATTTT
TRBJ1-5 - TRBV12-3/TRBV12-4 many CASSQSAAGVQPQHF TGTGCCAGCAGCCAATCGGCCGCCGGGGTACAGCCCCAGCATTTT
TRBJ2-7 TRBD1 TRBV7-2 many CASSTTGQNYEQYF TGTGCCAGCAGCACGACGGGACAGAACTACGAGCAGTACTTC
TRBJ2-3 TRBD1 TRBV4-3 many CASSPRQGYDFTDTQYF TGCGCCAGCAGCCCCCGACAGGGCTATGACTTCACAGATACGCAGTATTTT
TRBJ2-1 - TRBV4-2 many CASSQEWGSSYNEQFF TGTGCCAGCAGCCAAGAGTGGGGGAGCTCCTACAATGAGCAGTTCTTC
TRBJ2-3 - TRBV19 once CASSNRLRGSDTQYF TGTGCCAGTAGTAATCGATTAAGAGGCTCGGATACGCAGTATTTT